A single sample gave rise to the 16 T cell receptor beta chains below, sequenced in a study of T cell changes during pregnancy in multiple sclerosis. Produced via immunoSEQ multiplex PCR; TCRdb's table is partial and in-frame only. The table lists around 58,000 clones, about 89% of them singletons. The sequencing here drew on CD4+ T cells from peripheral blood mononuclear cells, taken after pregnancy. These receptors came from a female donor in good health, enrolled as a control in a pregnancy study.

The J gene is TRBJ1-6, the V gene TRBV30, with D possibly being TRBD1 (6 bases). The CDR3 length is 16 residues. Trimming shortened V by 1 base and J by 4 bases, and 14 bases separated the two germline ends. Germline CDR1 and CDR2: GTSNPN and SVGIG (reference sequence). DNA of the CDR3: TGTGCCTGGAGTGCCCCCCGGACAGAGTATAATTCACCCCTCCACTTT. Translated: CAWSAPRTEYNSPLHF.

The rearrangement uses TRBV6-1 and TRBJ1-2; D gene ambiguous. The CDR3 sequence is 13 residues long. The germline V and J ends were trimmed by 4 bases and 2 bases, with 8 bases remaining between them. CDR1 is MNHNS and CDR2 is SASEGT in the germline V gene. The chain's CDR3 is CASSVERNYGYTF. In DNA, the CDR3 is TGTGCCAGCAGTGTCGAACGGAACTATGGCTACACCTTC.

V is TRBV6-5 and J is TRBJ2-5, with 11 bases identical to TRBD2. Trimming at V came to 4 bases and at J to 3 bases, leaving 7 bases not matched to a gene. Looked up from germline, CDR1 is MNHEY and CDR2 is SVGAGI. The length of the CDR3 is 16 residues. The CDR3 DNA follows: TGTGCCAGCAGTTCGGGGATACTAGCGGGAGAAGAGACCCAGTACTTC. Its protein is CASSSGILAGEETQYF.

This chain links TRBV6-5 with TRBJ1-1; TRBD1 aligns across 7 bases. The CDR3 is made up of 15 amino acids. Losses at the gene ends were 6 bases for V and 5 bases for J; bases not matched to a gene: 12. Germline loops: CDR1 MNHEY, CDR2 SVGAGI. The CDR3 reads CASRISYRGATEAFF. CDR3 nucleotides: TGTGCCAGCAGAATTAGTTACAGGGGAGCTACTGAAGCTTTCTTT.

The genes are TRBV28 and TRBJ1-4; D ambiguous. Germline V gene sequence: CDR1 MDHEN, CDR2 SYDVKM. The CDR3 consists of 14 residues. V lost 5 bases to trimming and J lost 10 bases, with 17 bases between them. The CDR3 DNA follows: TGTGCCAGCAGTCTTCCCCGTGTGGGAGGAAAACTGTTTTTT. Its protein product is CASSLPRVGGKLFF.

V and J are TRBV7-8 and TRBJ1-2; D remains unclear. The CDR3 spans 12 residues. Between the trimmed V and J ends, which lost 8 bases and 3 bases, there was a span of 10 bases. Germline CDR1 and CDR2: SGHVS and FQNEAQ. CDR3 bases: TGTGCCAGCGGCCGGCGGGACTATGGCTACACCTTC. The encoded protein is CASGRRDYGYTF.

J is TRBJ1-5 and V is TRBV5-6; D might be TRBD1 (6 bases). This CDR3 is 14 amino acids long. Trimming removed 4 bases at V and 1 base at J, with 9 bases between. CDR1 is SGHDT, CDR2 YYEEEE, per germline. The CDR3: CASSRGQSNQPQHF. CDR3 sequence (DNA): TGTGCCAGCAGCCGAGGACAGAGCAATCAGCCCCAGCATTTT.

The CDR3 reads CASRVEETQYF. The CDR3 DNA reads as TGTGCCAGCAGAGTGGAGGAGACCCAGTACTTC. The chain has TRBV6-5 and TRBJ2-5; unclear D gene. The CDR3 length is 11 residues. The ends were cut back, 6 bases at V and 5 bases at J, with 7 bases in the middle. Germline V CDR1 and CDR2: MNHEY, SVGAGI.

The count of this clone is one. The rearrangement links TRBV27 to TRBJ1-1; 10 bases fit TRBD1. The germline gives CDR1 MNHEY, CDR2 SMNVEV (reference sequence). The CDR3 consists of 18 residues. Trimming at V came to 4 bases and at J to 2 bases, leaving 13 bases not matched to a gene. The CDR3 reads CASSSPLRQGAFNTEAFF. DNA for the CDR3: TGTGCCAGCAGTTCCCCCTTACGACAGGGGGCCTTTAACACTGAAGCTTTCTTT.

The chain is built from TRBV10-3 and TRBJ2-2, with D possibly TRBD1 on 6 matching bases. The V end lost 6 bases, the J end lost 3 bases, and 14 bases lay between the germline ends. Germline V gene data show CDR1 as ENHRY and CDR2 as SYGVKD. This CDR3 has 15 residues. This CDR3 reads CAIRRLGADTGELFF. The DNA for the CDR3 is TGTGCCATCAGGCGGTTGGGGGCCGACACCGGGGAGCTGTTTTTT.

The rearrangement uses TRBV7-9 and TRBJ2-7, with 10 bases that match TRBD1. Per the germline V gene, CDR1 is SEHNR and CDR2 is FQNEAQ (reference sequence). V was pared by 5 bases and J by 5 bases, with 6 bases of the junction left unmatched. The CDR3 has 14 residues. The CDR3 loop reads CASSHDRGLNEQYF. The CDR3 region has the DNA TGTGCCAGCAGCCACGACAGGGGGCTGAACGAGCAGTACTTC.

The chain is built from TRBV6-5 and TRBJ2-7; 8 positions match TRBD1. This CDR3 spans 15 amino acids. Per germline, CDR1 MNHEY and CDR2 SVGAGI. J lost 2 bases, V lost 0 bases, and 3 bases had no gene match. In nucleotides, the CDR3 is TGTGCCAGCAGTTACTCACAGGGGGGTACCTACGAGCAGTACTTC. The encoded protein is CASSYSQGGTYEQYF.

The chain has TRBV19 and TRBJ1-5, with 10 bases matching TRBD1. The CDR3 consists of 16 residues. CDR1 and CDR2 (germline): LNHDA, SQIVND (reference sequence). V trimming: 2 bases; J trimming: 3 bases; junction bases outside the gene matches: 4. This CDR3 is CASSIRDRGYNQPQHF. The CDR3 nucleotides read TGTGCCAGTAGTATAAGGGACAGGGGTTACAATCAGCCCCAGCATTTT.

This chain joins TRBV19 and TRBJ1-3, with D maybe TRBD1 (6 bases). V lost 6 bases, J lost 5 bases, and 17 bases lay in between. Germline CDR1 reads LNHDA; CDR2 reads SQIVND (reference sequence). This CDR3 spans 15 amino acids. CDR3 in DNA: TGTGCCAGTAGGGAGCAGACACAGGGCCGAAACACCATATATTTT. Protein: CASREQTQGRNTIYF. Complete variable domain (other parts from reference TRBV19 and TRBJ1-3): DGGITQSPKYLFRKEGQNVTLSCEQNLNHDAMYWYRQDPGQGLRLIYYSQIVNDFQKGDIAEGYSVSREKKESFPLTVTSAQKNPTAFYLCASREQTQGRNTIYFGEGSWLTVV.

The rearrangement joins TRBV5-1 to TRBJ2-3; the match to TRBD2 covers 11 bases. This CDR3 has 16 residues. The germline V gene has CDR1 SGHRS and CDR2 YFSETQ. J was trimmed by 1 base and V by 3 bases; bases with no gene match: 4. The CDR3 DNA is TGCGCCAGCAGCTCGTTAGCGGGGGGGCGCACAGATACGCAGTATTTT. Translating gives CASSSLAGGRTDTQYF.

This clone was recorded once. This chain links TRBV2 with TRBJ2-2, with 8 bases aligning to TRBD2. The CDR3 has 14 residues. The germline V gene has CDR1 SNHLY and CDR2 FYNNEI. V was pared by 6 bases and J by 8 bases, with 8 bases of the junction left unmatched. The CDR3 bases are TGTGCCAGCAGGGACGGGGGGGCTGGTGGGGAGCTGTTTTTT. Amino acid sequence: CASRDGGAGGELFF.